Ten or more counts support the clone carrying this T cell receptor (beta chain). Germline V CDR1 and CDR2: MNHEY, SMNVEV (reference sequence). The CDR3 contains 18 residues. With V trimmed by 3 bases and J by 4 bases, 14 bases remained unmatched. The sample comes from a study of T cells in Graves' hyperthyroidism and ophthalmopathy. TCR beta CDR3 regions were amplified from RNA transcripts. Initially, a first-round RT-PCR of the TCR CDR3 employed the HTBI primer set. Via MiXCR, TCRdb re-called the multiplex PCR reads, giving one row per CDR3 protein. The table has more than 350,000 distinct CDR3 sequences, more than 14% seen once; the top ten hold around a fifth.

Sequenced input: blood. This sequence was found in a woman aged 25 to 39 with Graves' ophthalmopathy. The rearrangement uses TRBV27 and TRBJ2-3; the match to TRBD1 covers 9 bases. The CDR3: CASSFRWGRDRAPDTQYF. Written as DNA, the CDR3 is TGTGCCAGCAGTTTTCGCTGGGGCCGGGACAGGGCCCCAGATACGCAGTATTTT.